This TCR beta chain comes out of a study of blood T cell repertoires in COVID-19 (dated by TCRdb to 2018 to 2021). About the study as a whole: Samples covering the acute and convalescent phases of COVID-19 were provided by collaborators in the United States, Italy and Spain. Samples were obtained from the ongoing ImmuneRACE study (first 160 participants) and from over a thousand subjects provided by 6 global collaborators. HLA class I and class II types, where available, came from metadata supplied by the sample provider rather than from assay-based typing. The sample metadata nearly always contained a de-identified subject ID, COVID-19 status, age in years and sex. The repertoires were released in a freely available public database intended as a resource for research on the immune response to SARS-CoV-2. The prospective study material was composed of cDNA or gDNA derived from T cells, B-cell-depleted T cells, or PBMCs. The dataset comprised deeply sampled blood TCRbeta repertoires from subjects exposed to, actively infected with, or recovered from COVID-19.

As concerns this clone: Its target antigen remains unknown. No much larger clone is present one base from it, and per-base qualities are unavailable.

TCRbeta CDR3 regions were amplified from genomic DNA by means of the immunoSEQ Assay, a bias-controlled multiplex PCR. The source study handled its data this way. Nucleated cell counts per sample were estimated from amplification of reference gene primers within the assay. To quantify the absolute abundance of each unique TCRbeta CDR3 rearrangement, sequence reads were collapsed and filtered. For each sample, productive Simpson clonality was calculated as the square root of Simpson's diversity index across productive rearrangements. TCRdb took this table from immuneACCESS and kept in-frame rearrangements with V and J called. Such tables lack part of the clones; where checked against another copy, unresolved V genes explain under half of the gap, and the rest is unexplained. The V and J calls and the clone size are those of that table, but D and trimming were determined from the DNA. Within this sample are over 75,000 clones, with more than 85% of them counted one time only. The ten largest account for roughly 2.3% of the sample.

V trim: 5 bases; J trim: 7 bases; unmatched bases: 9. CDR3 length: 14 amino acids, cysteine to phenylalanine. Left in the record is the CDR3 DNA by itself, 42 bases read in frame from the first base. The germline V gene (reference sequence) gives CDR1 as SEHNR and CDR2 as FQNEAQ. Each collaborating institution followed its own protocols to collect whole blood in K2EDTA tubes. For TCRbeta analysis, collaborators shipped samples in one of three forms: frozen whole blood, isolated PBMCs, or DNA extracted from either of those sample types. Points the paper makes about the study in general: How much clinical and demographic metadata was included differed by source and by participant, and the metadata was provided uncurated.

The TCR comes from a human donor with active COVID-19. The donor label of this sample is uncertain. Sample: peripheral blood. The chain joins TRBV7-9 to TRBJ2-3; 7 middle bases align to TRBD1. The bases read TGTGCCAGCAGCGGTAGGACAGGTCCAAATACGCAGTATTTT. Its protein reads: CASSGRTGPNTQYF.